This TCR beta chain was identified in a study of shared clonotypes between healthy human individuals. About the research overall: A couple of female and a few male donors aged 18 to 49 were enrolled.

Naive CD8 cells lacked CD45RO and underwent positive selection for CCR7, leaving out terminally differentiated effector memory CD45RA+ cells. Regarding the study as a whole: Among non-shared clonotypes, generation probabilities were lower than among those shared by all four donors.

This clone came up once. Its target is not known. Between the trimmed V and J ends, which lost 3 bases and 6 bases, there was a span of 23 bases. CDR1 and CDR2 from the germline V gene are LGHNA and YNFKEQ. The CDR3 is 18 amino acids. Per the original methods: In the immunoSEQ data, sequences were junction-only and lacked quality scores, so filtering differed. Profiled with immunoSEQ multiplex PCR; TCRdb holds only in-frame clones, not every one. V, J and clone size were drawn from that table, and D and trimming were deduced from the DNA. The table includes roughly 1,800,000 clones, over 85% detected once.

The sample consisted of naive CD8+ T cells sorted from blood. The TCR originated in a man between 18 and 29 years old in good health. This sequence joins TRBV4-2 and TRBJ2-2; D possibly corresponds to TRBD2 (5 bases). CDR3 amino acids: CASSHPVERSLPSGELFF. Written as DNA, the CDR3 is TGTGCCAGCAGCCACCCGGTGGAGCGGTCACTCCCTTCCGGGGAGCTGTTTTTT.